Listed here are 21 T cell receptor beta chains from one sample, sequenced in a study of control samples from healthy donors and cancer patients (dated by TCRdb to between 2020 and 2021). Library construction relied on the immunoSEQ multiplex PCR assay. TCRdb provides this immuneACCESS table in a form limited to in-frame rearrangements. Some clones are lacking; in checked studies, under half of them reflect an unresolved V gene, and why the rest are absent is not known. Recorded for this sample are roughly 170,000 clones; 85% to 95% of them occurred a single time. The ten largest account for 1.3% of the sample. Sequenced: blood. Receptor source: a woman aged 18 to 35 in good health.

The V call is TRBV5-4, the J call TRBJ1-1; D may be TRBD1 (5 bases). CDR1 and CDR2 from the germline V gene are SGHNT and YYREEE (reference sequence). Trimming stripped 0 bases from V and 4 bases from J, with 7 bases between. The CDR3 is made up of 13 amino acids. CDR3 in amino acids: CASSLGGPTEAFF. The CDR3 DNA follows: TGTGCCAGCAGCTTGGGGGGACCCACTGAAGCTTTCTTT.

The chain couples TRBV7-9 to TRBJ2-7; no clear D gene. Trimming left V 0 bases short and J 4 bases short, with 7 bases between. Germline loops: CDR1 SEHNR, CDR2 FQNEAQ (reference sequence). This CDR3 is 13 amino acids long. The CDR3 loop reads CASSLADQYEQYF. The CDR3 bases are TGTGCCAGCAGCTTAGCTGACCAGTACGAGCAGTACTTC.

This chain links TRBV7-9 with TRBJ1-1, with D unclear. V was clipped by 5 bases and J by 5 bases, with 12 bases between them. The CDR3 is 13 residues long. Germline assignment: CDR1 SEHNR and CDR2 FQNEAQ (reference sequence). The CDR3 sequence is CASSPAGITEAFF. As DNA, the CDR3 is TGTGCCAGCAGCCCTGCTGGGATTACTGAAGCTTTCTTT.

The gene calls are TRBV18 and TRBJ2-2, with 7 bases lining up with TRBD2. Per the germline V gene, CDR1 is KGHSH and CDR2 is LQKENI. J lost 0 bases, V lost 11 bases, and 3 bases had no gene match. The CDR3 sequence is 13 residues long. CDR3 DNA: TGTGCCGGCCGGGGGGCGAACACCGGGGAGCTGTTTTTT. Translating gives CAGRGANTGELFF.

The chain combines TRBV7-2 with TRBJ1-1, with TRBD1 identical over 7 bases. The CDR3 consists of 14 residues. The ends lost 5 bases at V and 5 bases at J; junction bases unmatched: 8. Germline-derived CDR1 and CDR2 are SGHTA and FQGNSA. This CDR3 reads CASSATGRVTEAFF. The CDR3 DNA is TGTGCCAGCAGCGCGACAGGGAGGGTTACTGAAGCTTTCTTT.

This rearrangement joins TRBV4-1 to TRBJ1-2; unclear D gene. The CDR3 length is 13 residues. Looked up from germline, CDR1 is MGHRA and CDR2 is YSYEKL. Deletions cut 4 bases from V and 6 bases from J, with 12 bases between. The CDR3 coding sequence is TGCGCCAGCAGCCGTTTTCGACTGGATGGCTACACCTTC. Translated: CASSRFRLDGYTF.

This sequence joins TRBV13 and TRBJ1-2; D unclear. Germline V CDR1 and CDR2: PRHDT, FYEKMQ (reference sequence). With 2 bases removed from V and 7 bases from J, the gap between germline ends came to 20 bases. The CDR3 length is 16 residues. The CDR3 sequence is CASSLFYSENGCGYTF. CDR3 DNA sequence: TGTGCCAGCAGCTTATTCTACAGCGAGAATGGCTGTGGCTACACCTTC.

A single count supports this clone. The chain employs TRBV5-6 and TRBJ2-7; possible D gene TRBD1, 6 bases. The CDR3 runs 15 residues. The germline V and J ends were trimmed by 2 bases and 0 bases, with 12 bases remaining between them. Germline CDR1 is SGHDT and CDR2 is YYEEEE. The CDR3, as DNA: TGTGCCAGCAGCTTCAGGGGATCCCTCTCCTACGAGCAGTACTTC. Residues: CASSFRGSLSYEQYF.

This clone was recorded a few times. The rearrangement uses TRBV7-9 and TRBJ2-7; D is ambiguous. This CDR3 is built from 12 residues. V shed 5 bases and J shed 4 bases, with 9 bases lying between them. CDR1 and CDR2 (germline): SEHNR, FQNEAQ (reference sequence). The CDR3 loop is CASSLDLYEQYF. The CDR3 DNA reads as TGTGCCAGCAGCCTGGACCTGTACGAGCAGTACTTC.

This clone was counted once. The chain is built from TRBV6-5 and TRBJ1-6; no definite D call. Germline V CDR1 and CDR2: MNHEY, SVGAGI. The CDR3 runs to 12 residues. V lost 10 bases to trimming and J lost 7 bases, with 11 bases between them. In DNA, the CDR3 is TGTGCCACCAAGACGGTGAATTCACCCCTCCACTTT. Translating gives CATKTVNSPLHF.

The rearrangement joins TRBV20-1 to TRBJ1-2, with no clear D. This CDR3 spans 11 amino acids. Trimming pared 0 bases from V and 8 bases from J, leaving 7 bases between. Germline CDR1 and CDR2: DFQATT and SNEGSKA (reference sequence). The CDR3 reads CSAREAPGYTF. The CDR3 bases are TGCAGTGCTAGAGAGGCCCCCGGCTACACCTTC.

As DNA, the CDR3 is TGTGCCAGCAGCCTAGGTATCGCCGGGGAGCTGTTTTTT. It translates to CASSLGIAGELFF. The chain recombines TRBV6-5 with TRBJ2-2; no clear D gene. Germline values: CDR1 MNHEY, CDR2 SVGAGI. The CDR3 length is 13 residues. Trimming removed 6 bases at V and 6 bases at J, with 11 bases between.

The CDR3 DNA is TGTGCCAGCAGCGAAAGTGAGGGATTCAAAAACATTCAGTACTTC. The encoded protein is CASSESEGFKNIQYF. J is TRBJ2-4 and V is TRBV21-1; the table's D call, TRBD2, was not checked against the DNA. TRBV21-1 is flagged as a pseudogene. CDR3 length: 15 amino acids.

The gene calls are TRBV7-9 and TRBJ2-3; the match to TRBD1 covers 10 bases. The CDR3 is made up of 16 amino acids. The germline V gene has CDR1 SEHNR and CDR2 FQNEAQ (reference sequence). Germline trimming cut 5 bases from V and 0 bases from J; bases unmatched to any gene: 5. The CDR3 loop is CASSPTGGASTDTQYF. The CDR3 coding sequence is TGTGCCAGCAGCCCGACAGGGGGCGCGAGCACAGATACGCAGTATTTT.

This chain uses TRBV9 with TRBJ1-3; no reliable D call. The CDR3 totals 13 residues. Deletions cut 0 bases from V and 4 bases from J, with 5 bases between. Germline CDR1 SGDLS, CDR2 YYNGEE. DNA of the CDR3: TGTGCCAGCAGCGTAGGGCTCGGAAACACCATATATTTT. It codes for CASSVGLGNTIYF.

The CDR3 loop reads CASSNDGYPGNTIYF. The CDR3 coding sequence is TGTGCCAGCAGCAACGACGGATATCCTGGAAACACCATATATTTT. The chain carries TRBV9 and TRBJ1-3; D uncertain. The CDR3 totals 15 residues. Germline V lookup: CDR1 SGDLS, CDR2 YYNGEE. The V end lost 4 bases, the J end lost 2 bases, and 13 bases lay between the germline ends.

V usage is TRBV12-3 or TRBV12-4 and J usage is TRBJ1-2; D is unresolved. The CDR3 is made up of 13 amino acids. Trimming stripped 1 base from V and 0 bases from J, with 3 bases between. Written as DNA, the CDR3 is TGTGCCAGCAGTTTAGGGACTAACTATGGCTACACCTTC. Residues: CASSLGTNYGYTF.

The chain carries TRBV7-2 and TRBJ2-4, with 9 nucleotides matching TRBD1. CDR1 and CDR2 (germline): SGHTA, FQGNSA. With V trimmed by 5 bases and J by 3 bases, 5 bases remained unmatched. The CDR3 runs to 15 residues. Written as DNA, the CDR3 is TGTGCCAGCAGCACCCGACAGGGGGTCAAAAACATTCAGTACTTC. It encodes CASSTRQGVKNIQYF.

The rearrangement links TRBV9 to TRBJ1-2; 7 nucleotides line up with TRBD1. Germline V gives CDR1 SGDLS, CDR2 YYNGEE. The V and J ends lost 6 bases and 10 bases, in that order; junction bases with no gene match: 12. The CDR3 is 13 amino acids. This CDR3 is CASNRGVYMAYTF. Written as DNA, the CDR3 is TGTGCCAGCAACAGGGGAGTTTATATGGCCTACACCTTC.

This sequence joins TRBV6-2 or TRBV6-3 and TRBJ2-3; TRBD2 matches at 7 bases. Germline CDR1 MNHEY, CDR2 SVGEGT. Trimming at V came to 4 bases and at J to 2 bases, leaving 6 bases not matched to a gene. The CDR3 consists of 15 residues. The CDR3 DNA reads as TGTGCCAGCAGTTGGGGGGGGTCTATCACAGATACGCAGTATTTT. Protein: CASSWGGSITDTQYF.

CDR3 loop: CASSFPPSVSPGNTIYF. DNA of the CDR3: TGTGCCAGCAGCTTCCCTCCCTCGGTTAGCCCTGGAAACACCATATATTTT. The chain recombines TRBV11-3 with TRBJ1-3; D gene ambiguous. CDR1 and CDR2 (germline): SGHNT, YENEEA. V shed 3 bases and J shed 2 bases, with 17 bases lying between them. The CDR3 loop spans 17 amino acids.